This TCR beta chain was identified during a study of T cell changes during pregnancy in multiple sclerosis (dated by TCRdb to about 2019). Concerning the study at large: Changes in the T cell repertoire over the course of pregnancy were examined in this study in women with multiple sclerosis.

The library was prepared using the immunoSEQ multiplex PCR assay. TCRdb took over this immuneACCESS table, retaining in-frame rearrangements with V and J assigned. Such tables are incomplete; in checked studies, under half of the missing clones stem from an unresolved V gene, and the remainder is unexplained. The sample records about 15,000 clones, around 83% of which are singletons. The ten largest make up about 18% of the sample. A remark on this clone: Its antigen remains undetermined. No base-level quality is on record; no much larger clone is a single base apart.

V is reduced by 6 bases and J by 5 bases, leaving a spacing of 11 bases between them. CDR1 and CDR2 are drawn from the germline V gene (reference sequence): MNHEY, SMNVEV. The CDR3 runs 14 amino acids, cysteine and phenylalanine included. Only the CDR3 portion is preserved as DNA: 42 bases, with reading frame beginning at the first base. Material: CD8+ T cells from peripheral blood mononuclear cells, obtained after pregnancy. The receptor chain draws on TRBV27 and TRBJ1-6, with a tentative D gene TRBD1 over 6 matching bases. The sequence derives from a female donor in good health, enrolled as a control in a pregnancy study. The DNA reads as follows: TGTGCCAGCAGGCAGGGGCAAAATAATTCACCCCTCCACTTT. It encodes CASRQGQNNSPLHF.